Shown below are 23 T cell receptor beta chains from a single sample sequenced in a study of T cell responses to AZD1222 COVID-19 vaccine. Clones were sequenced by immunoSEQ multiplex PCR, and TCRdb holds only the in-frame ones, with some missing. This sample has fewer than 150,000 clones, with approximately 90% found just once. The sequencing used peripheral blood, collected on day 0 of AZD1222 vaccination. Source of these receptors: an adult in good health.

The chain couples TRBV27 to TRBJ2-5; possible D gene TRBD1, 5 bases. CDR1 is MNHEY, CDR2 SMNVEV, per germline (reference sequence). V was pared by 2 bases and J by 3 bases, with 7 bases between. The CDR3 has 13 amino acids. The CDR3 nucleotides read TGTGCCAGCAGTTTAGACAGCGAAGAGACCCAGTACTTC. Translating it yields CASSLDSEETQYF.

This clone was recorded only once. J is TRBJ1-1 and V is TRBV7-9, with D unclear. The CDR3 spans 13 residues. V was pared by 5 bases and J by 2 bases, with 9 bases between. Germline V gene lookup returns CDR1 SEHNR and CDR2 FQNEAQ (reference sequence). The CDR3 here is CASSPEPNTEAFF. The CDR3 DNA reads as TGTGCCAGCAGCCCCGAACCAAACACTGAAGCTTTCTTT.

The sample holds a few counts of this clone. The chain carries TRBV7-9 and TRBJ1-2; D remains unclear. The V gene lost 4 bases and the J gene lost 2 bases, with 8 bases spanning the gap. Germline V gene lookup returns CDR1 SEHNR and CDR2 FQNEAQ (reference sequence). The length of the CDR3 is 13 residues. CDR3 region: CASSSTINYGYTF. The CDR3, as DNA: TGTGCCAGCAGCTCGACGATCAACTATGGCTACACCTTC.

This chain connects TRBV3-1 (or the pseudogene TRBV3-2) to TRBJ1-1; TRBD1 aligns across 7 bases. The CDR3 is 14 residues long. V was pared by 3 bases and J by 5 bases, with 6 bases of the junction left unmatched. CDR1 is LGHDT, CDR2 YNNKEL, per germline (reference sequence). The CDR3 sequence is CASSQGQKGTEAFF. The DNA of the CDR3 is TGTGCCAGCAGCCAGGGACAGAAAGGAACTGAAGCTTTCTTT.

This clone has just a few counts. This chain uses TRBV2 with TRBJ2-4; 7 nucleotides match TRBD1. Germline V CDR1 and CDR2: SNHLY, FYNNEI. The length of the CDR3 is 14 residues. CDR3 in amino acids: CATRGQGDKNIQYF. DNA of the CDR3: TGTGCTACCCGAGGGCAGGGGGACAAAAACATTCAGTACTTC.

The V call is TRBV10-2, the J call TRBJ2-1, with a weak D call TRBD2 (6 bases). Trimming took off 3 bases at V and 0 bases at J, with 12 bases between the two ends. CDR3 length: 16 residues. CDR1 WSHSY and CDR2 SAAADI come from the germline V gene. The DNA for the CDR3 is TGCGCCAGCAGTGATTTAGCGGCGAGCTCCTACAATGAGCAGTTCTTC. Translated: CASSDLAASSYNEQFF.

The CDR3: CASSSGGSYNEQFF. CDR3 nucleotide sequence: TGTGCCAGCAGTTCGGGGGGGTCCTACAATGAGCAGTTCTTC. The chain uses TRBV27 and TRBJ2-1; TRBD2 agrees at 8 bases. Germline V gene sequence: CDR1 MNHEY, CDR2 SMNVEV (reference sequence). V lost 4 bases and J lost 1; bases outside the gene matches: 0. This CDR3 contains 14 residues.

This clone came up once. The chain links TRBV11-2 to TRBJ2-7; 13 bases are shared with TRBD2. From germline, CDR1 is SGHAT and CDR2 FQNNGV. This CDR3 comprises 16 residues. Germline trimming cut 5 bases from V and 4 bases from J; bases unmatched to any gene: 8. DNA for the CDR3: TGTGCCAGCAGCCCCAGGACTAGCGGGAGAATATACGAGCAGTACTTC. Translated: CASSPRTSGRIYEQYF.

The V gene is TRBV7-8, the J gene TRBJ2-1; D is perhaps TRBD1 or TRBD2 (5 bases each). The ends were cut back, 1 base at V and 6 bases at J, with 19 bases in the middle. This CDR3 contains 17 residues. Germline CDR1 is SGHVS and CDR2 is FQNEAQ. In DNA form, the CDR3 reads TGTGCCAGCAGCTTAGGGCCGGGCGTAAAGAGGGGCAATGAGCAGTTCTTC. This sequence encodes CASSLGPGVKRGNEQFF.

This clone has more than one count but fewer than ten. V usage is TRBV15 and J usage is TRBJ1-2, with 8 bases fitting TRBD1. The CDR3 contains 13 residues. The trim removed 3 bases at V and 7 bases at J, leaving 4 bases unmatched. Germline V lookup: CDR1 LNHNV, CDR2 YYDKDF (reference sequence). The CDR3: CATSRDRDGGYTF. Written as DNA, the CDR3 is TGTGCCACCAGCAGGGACAGGGATGGTGGCTACACCTTC.

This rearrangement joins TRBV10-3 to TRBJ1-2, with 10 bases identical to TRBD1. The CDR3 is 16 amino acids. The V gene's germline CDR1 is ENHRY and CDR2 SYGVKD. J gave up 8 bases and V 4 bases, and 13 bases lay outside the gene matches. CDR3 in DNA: TGTGCCATCAGTGGGGTTATCCTCGGGACAGGGGACGGCTACACCTTC. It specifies CAISGVILGTGDGYTF.

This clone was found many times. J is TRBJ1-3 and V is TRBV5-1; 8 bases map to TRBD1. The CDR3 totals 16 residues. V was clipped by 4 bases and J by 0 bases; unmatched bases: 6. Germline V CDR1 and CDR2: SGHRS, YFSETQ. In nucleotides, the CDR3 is TGCGCCAGCAGCCCTCGGACAGGGAGCTCTGGAAACACCATATATTTT. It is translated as CASSPRTGSSGNTIYF.

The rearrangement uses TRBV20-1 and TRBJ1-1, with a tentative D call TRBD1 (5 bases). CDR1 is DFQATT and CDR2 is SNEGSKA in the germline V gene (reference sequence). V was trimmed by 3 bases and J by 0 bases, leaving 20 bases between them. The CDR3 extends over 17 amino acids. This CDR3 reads CSASPRSGSGVNTEAFF. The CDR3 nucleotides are TGCAGTGCTAGTCCCAGGTCGGGATCGGGGGTGAACACTGAAGCTTTCTTT.

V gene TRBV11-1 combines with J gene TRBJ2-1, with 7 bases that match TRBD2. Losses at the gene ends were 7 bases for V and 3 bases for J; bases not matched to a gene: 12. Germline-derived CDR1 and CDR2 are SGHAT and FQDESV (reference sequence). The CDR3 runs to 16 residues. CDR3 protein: CASTRERAGSYNEQFF. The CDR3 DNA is TGTGCCAGCACCCGTGAACGAGCGGGGAGCTACAATGAGCAGTTCTTC.

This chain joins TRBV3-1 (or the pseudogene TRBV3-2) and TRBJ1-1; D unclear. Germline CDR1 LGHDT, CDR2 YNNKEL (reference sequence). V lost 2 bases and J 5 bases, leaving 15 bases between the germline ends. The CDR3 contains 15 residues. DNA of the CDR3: TGTGCCAGCAGCCAACTTTGGGGTGGTGGGACTGAAGCTTTCTTT. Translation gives CASSQLWGGGTEAFF.

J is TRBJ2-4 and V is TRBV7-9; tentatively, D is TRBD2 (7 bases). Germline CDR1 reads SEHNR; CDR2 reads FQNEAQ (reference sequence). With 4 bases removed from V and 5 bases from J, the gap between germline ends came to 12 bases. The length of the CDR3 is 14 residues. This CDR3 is CASSWGLAENIQYF. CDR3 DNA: TGTGCCAGCAGCTGGGGGCTAGCGGAAAACATTCAGTACTTC.

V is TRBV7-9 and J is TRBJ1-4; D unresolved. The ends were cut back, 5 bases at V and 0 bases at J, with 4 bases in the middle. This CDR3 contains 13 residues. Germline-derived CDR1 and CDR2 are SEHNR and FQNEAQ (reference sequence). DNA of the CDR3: TGTGCCAGCAGCCCCACAACTAATGAAAAACTGTTTTTT. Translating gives CASSPTTNEKLFF.

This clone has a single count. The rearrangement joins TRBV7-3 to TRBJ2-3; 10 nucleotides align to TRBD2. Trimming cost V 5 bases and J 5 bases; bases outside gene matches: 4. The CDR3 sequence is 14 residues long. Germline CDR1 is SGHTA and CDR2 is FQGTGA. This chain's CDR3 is CASSGAGGVDTQYF. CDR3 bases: TGTGCCAGCAGCGGAGCGGGAGGGGTAGATACGCAGTATTTT.

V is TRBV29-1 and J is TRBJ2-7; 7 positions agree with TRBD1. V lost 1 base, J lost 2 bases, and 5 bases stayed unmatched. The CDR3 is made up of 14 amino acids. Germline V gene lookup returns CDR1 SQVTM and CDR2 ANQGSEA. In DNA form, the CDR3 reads TGCAGCGTTGAAGCCCCGGGACAGACCTACGAGCAGTACTTC. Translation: CSVEAPGQTYEQYF.

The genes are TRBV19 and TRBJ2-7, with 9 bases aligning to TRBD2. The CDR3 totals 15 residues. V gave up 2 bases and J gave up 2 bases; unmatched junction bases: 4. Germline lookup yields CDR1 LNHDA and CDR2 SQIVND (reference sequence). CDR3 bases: TGTGCCAGTAGTATAAGGGCGGGGGGGCCCTACGAGCAGTACTTC. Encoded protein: CASSIRAGGPYEQYF.

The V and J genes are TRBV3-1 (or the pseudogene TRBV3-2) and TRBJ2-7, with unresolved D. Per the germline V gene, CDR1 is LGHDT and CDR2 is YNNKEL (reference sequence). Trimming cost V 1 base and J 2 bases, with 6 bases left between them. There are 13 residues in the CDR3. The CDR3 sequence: CASSQVGAYEQYF. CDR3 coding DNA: TGTGCCAGCAGCCAAGTCGGAGCCTACGAGCAGTACTTC.

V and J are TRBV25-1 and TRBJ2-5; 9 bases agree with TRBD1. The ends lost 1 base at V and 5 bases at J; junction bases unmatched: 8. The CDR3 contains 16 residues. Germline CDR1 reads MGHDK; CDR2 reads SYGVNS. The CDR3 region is CASSEWETGGVETQYF. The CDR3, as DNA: TGTGCCAGCAGTGAATGGGAGACAGGGGGAGTGGAGACCCAGTACTTC. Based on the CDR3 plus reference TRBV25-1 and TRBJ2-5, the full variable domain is EADIYQTPRYLVIGTGKKITLECSQTMGHDKMYWYQQDPGMELHLIHYSYGVNSTEKGDLSSESTVSRIRTEHFPLTLESARPSHTSQYLCASSEWETGGVETQYFGPGTRLLVL.

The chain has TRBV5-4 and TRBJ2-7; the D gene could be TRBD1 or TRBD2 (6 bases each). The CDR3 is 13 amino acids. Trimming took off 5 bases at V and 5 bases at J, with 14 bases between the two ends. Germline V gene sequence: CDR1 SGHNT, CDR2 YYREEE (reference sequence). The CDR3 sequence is CASRRVGGHEQYF. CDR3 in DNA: TGTGCCAGCAGACGAGTCGGGGGCCACGAGCAGTACTTC.